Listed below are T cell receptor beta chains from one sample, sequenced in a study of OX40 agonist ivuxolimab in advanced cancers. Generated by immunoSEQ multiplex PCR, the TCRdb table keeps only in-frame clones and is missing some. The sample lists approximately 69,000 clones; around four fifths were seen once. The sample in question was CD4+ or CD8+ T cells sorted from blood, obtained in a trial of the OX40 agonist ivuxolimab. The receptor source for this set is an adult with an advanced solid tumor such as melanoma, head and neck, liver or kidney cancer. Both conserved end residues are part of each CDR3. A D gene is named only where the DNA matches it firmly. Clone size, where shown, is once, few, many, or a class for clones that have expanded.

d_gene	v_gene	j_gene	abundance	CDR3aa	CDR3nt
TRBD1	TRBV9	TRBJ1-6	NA	CASSPRTGGMNSPLHF	TGTGCCAGCAGCCCGCGGACAGGGGGTATGAATTCACCCCTCCACTTT
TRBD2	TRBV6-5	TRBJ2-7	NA	CASSYSQTSVLLEQYF	TGTGCCAGCAGTTACTCGCAGACTAGCGTCCTCCTGGAGCAGTACTTC
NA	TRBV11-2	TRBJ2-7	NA	CASSLEQAYEQYF	TGTGCCAGCAGCTTAGAACAGGCCTACGAGCAGTACTTC
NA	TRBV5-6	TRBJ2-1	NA	CASSLDGYSYNEQFF	TGTGCCAGCAGCTTGGACGGCTACTCCTACAATGAGCAGTTCTTC
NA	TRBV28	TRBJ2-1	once	CASSTPATDTSYNEQFF	TGTGCCAGCAGCACCCCCGCGACAGACACCTCCTACAATGAGCAGTTCTTC
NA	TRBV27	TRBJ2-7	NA	CASSPWDVYEQYF	TGTGCCAGCAGTCCCTGGGACGTCTACGAGCAGTACTTC
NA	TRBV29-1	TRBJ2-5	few	CSEQHRAGETQYF	TGCAGCGAGCAACACAGGGCAGGGGAGACCCAGTACTTC
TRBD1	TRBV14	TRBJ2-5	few	CASSQSTGTGETQYF	TGTGCCAGCAGCCAATCGACAGGGACGGGAGAGACCCAGTACTTC
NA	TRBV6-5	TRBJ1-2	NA	CASSNVGYTF	TGTGCCAGCAGTAACGTTGGCTACACCTTC
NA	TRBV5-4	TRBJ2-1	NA	CASSLAWGQGAYNEQFF	TGTGCCAGCAGCTTGGCCTGGGGGCAGGGTGCCTACAATGAGCAGTTCTTC
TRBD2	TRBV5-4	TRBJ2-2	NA	CASSIRSGGAGGTGELFF	TGTGCCAGCAGCATCCGTAGCGGGGGGGCCGGTGGGACCGGGGAGCTGTTTTTT
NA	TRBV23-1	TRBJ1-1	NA	CAKRQSTEAFF	TGCGCCAAGAGACAGAGCACTGAAGCTTTCTTT
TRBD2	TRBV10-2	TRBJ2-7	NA	CASRSTSGKNYEQYF	TGCGCCAGCAGGTCGACTAGCGGAAAAAACTACGAGCAGTACTTC
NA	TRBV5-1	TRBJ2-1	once	CASSFSIEQFF	TGCGCCAGCAGCTTTAGTATTGAGCAGTTCTTC
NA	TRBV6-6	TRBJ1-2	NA	CASSYSSWTANYGYTF	TGTGCCAGCAGTTACTCGAGTTGGACAGCTAACTATGGCTACACCTTC
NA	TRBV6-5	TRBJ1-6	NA	CASSYGDRHNSPLHF	TGTGCCAGCAGTTACGGAGACAGACATAATTCACCCCTCCACTTT
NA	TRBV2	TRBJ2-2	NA	CASRKETTGELFF	TGTGCCAGCAGGAAAGAGACTACCGGGGAGCTGTTTTTT
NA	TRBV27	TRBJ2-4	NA	CASPGGGGQRNIQYF	TGTGCCAGCCCTGGGGGCGGTGGCCAAAGAAACATTCAGTACTTC
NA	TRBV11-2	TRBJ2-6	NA	CASSFSGANVLTF	TGTGCCAGCAGCTTCTCTGGGGCCAACGTCCTGACTTTC
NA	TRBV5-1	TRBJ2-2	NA	CASSLELVATGELFF	TGCGCCAGCAGCTTGGAACTAGTAGCAACCGGGGAGCTGTTTTTT
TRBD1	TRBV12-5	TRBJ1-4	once	CASGLFRGRATNEKLFF	TGTGCTAGTGGTTTGTTCAGGGGGCGCGCTACTAATGAAAAACTGTTTTTT
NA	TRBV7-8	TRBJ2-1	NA	CASSRTKLFF	TGTGCCAGCAGCCGGACGAAACTGTTCTTC
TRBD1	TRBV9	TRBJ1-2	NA	CASSASGGARLYTF	TGTGCCAGCAGCGCGTCAGGGGGCGCCCGGCTGTACACCTTC
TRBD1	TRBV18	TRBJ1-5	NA	CASSPPGQASNQPQHF	TGTGCCAGCTCACCGCCGGGACAGGCCTCCAATCAGCCCCAGCATTTT
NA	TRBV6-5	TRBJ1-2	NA	CASSYSKTSNYGYTF	TGTGCCAGCAGTTACTCGAAGACATCTAACTATGGCTACACCTTC
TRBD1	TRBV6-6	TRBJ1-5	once	CASGTGNSNQPQHF	TGTGCCAGCGGGACAGGTAATAGCAATCAGCCCCAGCATTTT
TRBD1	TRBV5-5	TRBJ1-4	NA	CASSLSGQGAGEKLFF	TGTGCCAGCAGCTTGTCCGGCCAGGGGGCGGGAGAAAAACTGTTTTTT
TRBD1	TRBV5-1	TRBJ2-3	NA	CASSADRGRRTDTQYF	TGCGCCAGCAGCGCTGACAGGGGCAGGAGGACAGATACGCAGTATTTT
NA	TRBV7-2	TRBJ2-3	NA	CASSLPQRDTQYF	TGTGCCAGCAGCTTGCCACAGAGAGATACGCAGTATTTT
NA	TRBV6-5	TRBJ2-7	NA	CASSLQGSYEQYF	TGTGCCAGCAGTTTGCAGGGTTCCTACGAGCAGTACTTC
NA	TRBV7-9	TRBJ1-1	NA	CASSLQGRLTEAFF	TGTGCCAGCAGCTTGCAGGGGAGGTTGACTGAAGCTTTCTTT
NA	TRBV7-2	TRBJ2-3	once	CASTSLGTDTQYF	TGTGCCAGCACGAGTCTGGGCACAGATACGCAGTATTTT
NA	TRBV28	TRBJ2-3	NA	CASSFLGGTTPTDTQYF	TGTGCCAGCAGTTTCCTAGGGGGGACTACTCCCACAGATACGCAGTATTTT
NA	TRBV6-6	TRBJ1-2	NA	CASSYSAGYGYTF	TGTGCCAGCAGTTACTCTGCCGGCTATGGCTACACCTTC
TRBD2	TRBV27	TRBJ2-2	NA	CASSQLAGGVTGELFF	TGTGCCAGCAGTCAACTAGCGGGAGGAGTTACCGGGGAGCTGTTTTTT
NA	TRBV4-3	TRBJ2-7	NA	CASSQTGTTSYEQYF	TGCGCCAGCAGCCAAACCGGGACGACTTCCTACGAGCAGTACTTC